The 26 T cell receptor beta chains below were found in one sample sequenced in a study of T cells after yellow fever vaccination. TCRdb passed the 5' RACE reads through MiXCR, listing each CDR3 protein once. The table lists 500,000 to 650,000 distinct CDR3 sequences, about a sixth of them singletons. The sequencing here drew on PBMCs, taken 5 to 6 days after the first yellow fever vaccination. These receptors all stem from a young man who received the YFV17D yellow fever vaccine.

This clonotype has a handful of counts. The chain combines TRBV24-1 with TRBJ2-5; D is unclear. The CDR3 has 12 residues. Trimming took 1 base from V and 5 from J, leaving 4 bases between them. Looked up from germline, CDR1 is KGHDR and CDR2 is SFDVKD. The chain's CDR3 is CATSDLRETQYF. As DNA, the CDR3 is TGTGCCACCAGTGATTTACGGGAGACCCAGTACTTC.

This rearrangement joins TRBV20-1 to TRBJ2-7; possible D gene TRBD2, 6 bases. This CDR3 has 14 amino acids. The V gene's germline CDR1 is DFQATT and CDR2 SNEGSKA (reference sequence). The CDR3 nucleotides read TGCAGGGAGGGTGGGGACGGCCTCTCCTACGAGCAGTACGTC. Protein sequence: CREGGDGLSYEQYV.

The chain recombines TRBV7-6 with TRBJ2-1; 9 bases agree with TRBD2. Trimming cost V 3 bases and J 8 bases; bases outside gene matches: 11. Germline-derived CDR1 and CDR2 are SGHVS and FNYEAQ. The CDR3 extends over 16 amino acids. The CDR3 DNA sequence: TGTGCCAGCAGCTTCATGGGCGGGGGGGCCGCCGATGAGCAGTTCTTC. Translated: CASSFMGGGAADEQFF.

This clonotype has only a few counts. The rearrangement links TRBV6-2 or TRBV6-3 to TRBJ1-1, with TRBD1 identical over 8 bases. The CDR3 loop spans 13 amino acids. Germline assignment: CDR1 MNHEY and CDR2 SVGEGT. Trimming took 9 bases from V and 5 from J; bases not matched to a gene: 8. The CDR3 region has the DNA TGTGCCAGTTTTAACAGGGGGTGGACTGAAGCTTTCTTT. It yields the protein CASFNRGWTEAFF.

The V and J genes are TRBV6-5 and TRBJ2-3; 11 positions agree with TRBD2. Germline V lookup: CDR1 MNHEY, CDR2 SVGAGI. The CDR3 sequence is 18 residues long. V was clipped by 0 bases and J by 6 bases; unmatched bases: 11. In DNA, the CDR3 is TGTGCCAGCAGTTACTCGTGGGTAGCGGGGGGGTATCGGGATACGCAGTATTTT. Amino acids: CASSYSWVAGGYRDTQYF.

V and J are TRBV2 and TRBJ2-7; D is ambiguous. Trimming stripped 7 bases from V and 0 bases from J, with 13 bases between. Germline V gene lookup returns CDR1 SNHLY and CDR2 FYNNEI. The CDR3 has 14 residues. CDR3 protein: CASITGSGSYEQYF. CDR3 sequence (DNA): TGTGCCAGCATAACCGGTTCGGGCTCCTACGAGCAGTACTTC.

The J gene is TRBJ2-7, the V gene TRBV6-2 or TRBV6-3; D may be TRBD1 (5 bases). V shed 8 bases and J shed 0 bases, with 8 bases lying between them. Per the germline V gene, CDR1 is MNHEY and CDR2 is SVGEGT. CDR3 length: 12 residues. The CDR3 sequence: CASGHSSYEQYF. In DNA form, the CDR3 reads TGTGCCAGCGGACATAGCTCCTACGAGCAGTACTTC.

This clonotype has only a few counts. The rearrangement links TRBV4-3 to TRBJ2-3, with TRBD2 identical over 8 bases. CDR1 is LGHNA and CDR2 is YSLEER in the germline V gene. Trimming took 1 base from V and 0 from J; bases not matched to a gene: 6. The CDR3 is made up of 17 amino acids. Here the CDR3 DNA reads TGCGCCAGCAGCCAAGTTGGCTCTAGCGGGAGCACAGATACGCAGTATTTT. Its protein product is CASSQVGSSGSTDTQYF.

This clonotype was seen at least ten times. V usage is TRBV9 and J usage is TRBJ2-1; 10 nucleotides agree with TRBD2. CDR1 is SGDLS and CDR2 is YYNGEE in the germline V gene. CDR3 length: 13 residues. V was clipped by 6 bases and J by 9 bases; unmatched bases: 6. The DNA for the CDR3 is TGTGCCAGCACAGCGGGGGGGACCGCTGAGCAGTTCTTC. Translated, it gives CASTAGGTAEQFF.

The sample holds a few counts of this clonotype. V is TRBV9 and J is TRBJ1-1, with D perhaps matching TRBD1 (5 bases). The CDR3 covers 15 residues. CDR1 is SGDLS and CDR2 is YYNGEE in the germline V gene. Trimming pared 0 bases from V and 6 bases from J, leaving 15 bases between. Here the CDR3 reads CASSVAGGFEPEAFF. CDR3 sequence (DNA): TGTGCCAGCAGCGTAGCTGGGGGATTCGAACCTGAAGCTTTCTTT.

The CDR3 is CASSLAPGWGTGELFF. CDR3 coding DNA: TGTGCCAGCAGCTTAGCTCCCGGGTGGGGCACCGGGGAGCTGTTTTTT. This rearrangement joins TRBV11-2 to TRBJ2-2; D is unresolved. V was trimmed by 1 base and J by 4 bases, leaving 13 bases between them. The germline V gene encodes CDR1 SGHAT and CDR2 FQNNGV. This CDR3 comprises 16 residues.

This clonotype has more than one count but fewer than ten. V is TRBV12-3 or TRBV12-4 and J is TRBJ2-5; a possible D gene is TRBD2 (6 bases). The CDR3 runs 15 residues. V was cut by 6 bases and J by 4 bases, with 18 bases left in between. CDR3 sequence (DNA): TGTGCCAGCAGCCCCGGGGGTCAGTTTGCAGAGACCCAGTACTTC. Translating gives CASSPGGQFAETQYF.

The genes are TRBV5-8 and TRBJ1-2, with TRBD1 matching 11 bases. Germline values: CDR1 SGHTS, CDR2 YDEGEE. Trimming removed 5 bases from V and 8 bases from J; junction bases left unmatched: 8. The CDR3 contains 14 residues. Here the CDR3 DNA reads TGTGCCAGCAGGAGGACAGGGGGCCGGGTAGGCTACACCTTC. It translates to CASRRTGGRVGYTF.

This chain links TRBV20-1 with TRBJ2-3; maybe TRBD2 (5 bases). With 1 base removed from V and 7 bases from J, the gap between germline ends came to 15 bases. This CDR3 contains 14 residues. Germline V lookup: CDR1 DFQATT, CDR2 SNEGSKA (reference sequence). The CDR3 sequence: CSARVEGLRYTQYF. The CDR3 region has the DNA TGCAGTGCTAGAGTAGAGGGCCTGAGATATACGCAGTATTTT.

The chain links TRBV6-6 to TRBJ2-7; D call uncertain. Germline lookup yields CDR1 MNHNY and CDR2 SVGAGI (reference sequence). The CDR3 is 12 amino acids. V lost 2 bases and J 2 bases, leaving 4 bases between the germline ends. In DNA form, the CDR3 reads TGTGCCAGCAGTTACCGTCCCTACGAGCAGTACGTC. Translation: CASSYRPYEQYV.

V is TRBV7-2 and J is TRBJ1-2; no firm D call. Germline V gene data show CDR1 as SGHTA and CDR2 as FQGNSA. Trimming took 5 bases from V and 10 from J, leaving 14 bases between them. The CDR3 extends over 12 amino acids. Written as DNA, the CDR3 is TGTGCCAGCAGCCCCCTGGCCAGGATCTACACCTTC. Translation gives CASSPLARIYTF.

The J gene is TRBJ2-5, the V gene TRBV5-1; possibly TRBD2 for D (5 bases). V lost 0 bases to trimming and J lost 3 bases, with 9 bases between them. The V gene's germline CDR1 is SGHRS and CDR2 YFSETQ. The CDR3 spans 14 residues. The CDR3 spells CASSLGGPKETQYF. In DNA, the CDR3 is TGCGCCAGCAGCTTGGGCGGGCCAAAAGAGACCCAGTACTTC.

This clonotype has more than one count but fewer than ten. The V gene is TRBV7-8, the J gene TRBJ1-2, with D possibly matching TRBD1 (5 bases). Trimming removed 5 bases at V and 2 bases at J, with 12 bases between. The CDR3 totals 14 residues. Germline V gene sequence: CDR1 SGHVS, CDR2 FQNEAQ. CDR3 residues: CASSRLGQNYGYTF. The CDR3 DNA follows: TGTGCCAGCAGCCGGTTGGGGCAGAACTATGGCTACACCTTC.

This clonotype showed up just a few times. This chain joins TRBV12-3 or TRBV12-4 and TRBJ2-1, with 7 bases identical to TRBD1. The junction had 5 bases not matched to a gene; V was cut back by 6 bases and J by 0 bases. This CDR3 is built from 15 residues. Written as DNA, the CDR3 is TGTGCCAGCAGGGCGGACAGGTCCTCCTACAATGAGCAGTTCTTC. Its protein is CASRADRSSYNEQFF.

A note on this clonotype: Given a much more abundant clone one base away, this may be a read error. The V call is TRBV7-9, the J call TRBJ2-7, with D possibly being TRBD1 (6 bases). The CDR3 extends over 13 amino acids. The V and J ends lost 5 bases and 1 base respectively, with 9 bases between them. Per germline, CDR1 SEHNR and CDR2 FQNEAQ (reference sequence). CDR3 residues: CASSPDSSYEQYV. DNA for the CDR3: TGTGCCAGCAGCCCGGACAGTTCCTACGAGCAGTACGTC.

This sequence joins TRBV4-1 and TRBJ2-4; D is ambiguous. The CDR3 is made up of 13 amino acids. The germline V gene has CDR1 MGHRA and CDR2 YSYEKL. V shed 2 bases and J shed 7 bases, with 9 bases lying between them. CDR3 nucleotide sequence: TGCGCCAGCAGCCAATATCTTGGGAACATTCAGTACTTC. As protein: CASSQYLGNIQYF.

This clonotype was observed at least ten times. This chain uses TRBV12-3 or TRBV12-4 with TRBJ2-3; 13 bases fit TRBD2. Losses at the gene ends were 8 bases for V and 6 bases for J; bases not matched to a gene: 8. The CDR3 sequence is 15 residues long. CDR3 residues: CASGTSGGAPDTQYF. CDR3 DNA: TGTGCCAGCGGTACTAGCGGGGGGGCCCCCGATACGCAGTATTTT.

Only a few counts were recorded for this clonotype. The chain joins TRBV24-1 to TRBJ1-4; 9 nucleotides agree with TRBD1. CDR3 length: 17 amino acids. V lost 3 bases to trimming and J lost 0 bases; unmatched junction nucleotides: 4. In germline, CDR1 is KGHDR, CDR2 SFDVKD. CDR3 region: CATSDGTGFATNEKLFF. DNA for the CDR3: TGTGCCACCAGTGATGGGACAGGGTTTGCAACTAATGAAAAACTGTTTTTT.

There are a few counts of this clonotype. The V call is TRBV6-1, the J call TRBJ1-1; D remains ambiguous. Germline V gene data show CDR1 as MNHNS and CDR2 as SASEGT. Trimming took 5 bases from V and 0 from J, leaving 13 bases between them. This CDR3 comprises 15 residues. Here the CDR3 DNA reads TGTGCCAGCAGTCCAAATGGGAGGATGAACACTGAAGCTTTCTTT. This translates into CASSPNGRMNTEAFF.

J is TRBJ1-1 and V is TRBV9; D is unresolved. V was shortened by 4 bases and J by 3 bases, with 10 bases between the two germline ends. The germline V gene encodes CDR1 SGDLS and CDR2 YYNGEE. The CDR3 sequence is 13 residues long. The CDR3 protein is CASSRDGDTEAFF. The CDR3 DNA is TGTGCCAGCAGCCGCGATGGAGACACTGAAGCTTTCTTT. Looking up the rest from reference TRBV9 and TRBJ1-1 gives the full variable domain: DSGVTQTPKHLITATGQRVTLRCSPRSGDLSVYWYQQSLDQGLQFLIQYYNGEERAKGNILERFSAQQFPDLHSELNLSSLELGDSALYFCASSRDGDTEAFFGQGTRLTVV.

Comment on this clonotype: A much larger clone lies one base from this, so it may be a read error. The chain is built from TRBV6-1 and TRBJ2-1; 11 bases align to TRBD2. V lost 1 base and J lost 8; bases outside the gene matches: 4. CDR3 length: 15 amino acids. Germline V gene lookup returns CDR1 MNHNS and CDR2 SASEGT. The CDR3 reads CASSEGLAGNYEQFF. The CDR3 coding sequence is TGTGCCAGCAGTGAAGGACTAGCGGGGAACTATGAGCAGTTCTTC.